The 12 T cell receptor beta chains reported below all come from one sample, sequenced in a study of cytomegalovirus exposure and HLA in healthy donors. Vbeta (60) and Jbeta (13) primers were used in the PCR. Data came from immunoSEQ multiplex PCR; TCRdb stores just in-frame clones and leaves some out. The top ten hold approximately 1.5% of the sample, which has 150,000 to 200,000 clones, about three quarters seen once. Sequencing was done on a sample of PBMCs. The receptors originated from a woman aged 25 to 45 in good health and CMV-seropositive.

The gene calls are TRBV9 and TRBJ1-2, with 8 bases that match TRBD1. V dropped 4 bases and J dropped 5; count of bases not matched to a gene: 13. In germline, CDR1 is SGDLS, CDR2 YYNGEE. CDR3 size: 16 residues. The CDR3 DNA reads TGTGCCAGCAGCCCTCGTCCCGGGACAGGAAAGTATGGCTACACCTTC. This encodes CASSPRPGTGKYGYTF.

The chain uses TRBV2 and TRBJ2-7; D is ambiguous. Trimming pared 4 bases from V and 4 bases from J, leaving 8 bases between. Germline lookup yields CDR1 SNHLY and CDR2 FYNNEI. The CDR3 totals 12 residues. CDR3 coding DNA: TGTGCCAGCAGTGGGGCCCAATACGAGCAGTACTTC. This codes for CASSGAQYEQYF.

The gene calls are TRBV7-6 and TRBJ2-7; tentatively, D is TRBD1 (6 bases). Trimming stripped 2 bases from V and 2 bases from J, with 13 bases between. CDR3 length equals 15 residues. Germline CDR1 SGHVS, CDR2 FNYEAQ. CDR3 loop: CASSLSQGTPYEQYF. DNA of the CDR3: TGTGCCAGCAGCTTAAGCCAGGGGACACCCTACGAGCAGTACTTC.

The chain employs TRBV28 and TRBJ2-5; tentatively, D is TRBD1 (5 bases). This CDR3 has 16 amino acids. Germline CDR1 MDHEN, CDR2 SYDVKM. The V and J ends lost 4 bases and 5 bases respectively, with 20 bases between them. Written as DNA, the CDR3 is TGTGCCAGCAGTTCAGGCGTTTCTTTCGCAGGGGAGACCCAGTACTTC. The encoded protein is CASSSGVSFAGETQYF.

The rearrangement uses TRBV28 and TRBJ2-3, with D tentatively TRBD1 (6 bases). Germline CDR1 reads MDHEN; CDR2 reads SYDVKM. Trimming took 4 bases from V and 2 from J, leaving 16 bases between them. This CDR3 has 16 amino acids. CDR3 coding DNA: TGTGCCAGCAGTTCATGGACAGACCCGGTCACAGATACGCAGTATTTT. It yields the protein CASSSWTDPVTDTQYF.

This clone was recorded only once. V gene TRBV4-2 combines with J gene TRBJ2-7; TRBD2 matches at 9 bases. The V gene's germline CDR1 is LGHNA and CDR2 YNFKEQ. CDR3 size: 19 residues. The J segment lost 0 bases and the V segment lost 4 bases, leaving 16 bases of the junction unmatched. The CDR3 DNA follows: TGTGCCAGCAGCCCCCTCCCAATCGGACTAGCGTTGAGCTCCTACGAGCAGTACTTC. Protein: CASSPLPIGLALSSYEQYF.

This clone was observed a few times. This sequence joins TRBV7-8 and TRBJ2-1, with D tentatively TRBD1 (6 bases). The CDR3 sequence is 13 residues long. In germline, CDR1 is SGHVS, CDR2 FQNEAQ. Trimming cost V 7 bases and J 3 bases, with 10 bases left between them. CDR3 DNA sequence: TGTGCCAGCACCGGGACAAGCTACAATGAGCAGTTCTTC. It translates to CASTGTSYNEQFF.

This chain uses TRBV5-1 with TRBJ1-4; TRBD1 aligns across 10 bases. V gave up 3 bases and J gave up 7 bases; unmatched junction bases: 9. CDR1 SGHRS and CDR2 YFSETQ come from the germline V gene. The CDR3 spans 16 residues. The CDR3 DNA reads as TGCGCCAGCAGCTCGCGGGGACAGGGGCGGAGTGAAAAACTGTTTTTT. Encoded protein: CASSSRGQGRSEKLFF.

The V call is TRBV5-1, the J call TRBJ1-1, with D perhaps TRBD1 (6 bases). Per the germline V gene, CDR1 is SGHRS and CDR2 is YFSETQ. The CDR3 is 14 amino acids. With 4 bases removed from V and 0 bases from J, the gap between germline ends came to 10 bases. Here the CDR3 DNA reads TGCGCCAGCAGCCATGGACAGCTGAACACTGAAGCTTTCTTT. Translating it yields CASSHGQLNTEAFF. Supplemented by reference TRBV5-1 and TRBJ1-1, the full variable domain reads KAGVTQTPRYLIKTRGQQVTLSCSPISGHRSVSWYQQTPGQGLQFLFEYFSETQRNKGNFPGRFSGRQFSNSRSEMNVSTLELGDSALYLCASSHGQLNTEAFFGQGTRLTVV.

This clone showed up just a few times. The chain combines TRBV9 with TRBJ2-1, with D maybe TRBD1 (5 bases). The CDR3 covers 20 residues. V was trimmed by 7 bases and J by 7 bases, leaving 36 bases between them. CDR1 and CDR2 from the germline V gene are SGDLS and YYNGEE. The CDR3 sequence is CASALGWGSPSGWGSNEQFF. The CDR3 nucleotides read TGTGCCAGCGCCCTAGGATGGGGATCTCCCTCGGGCTGGGGCTCTAATGAGCAGTTCTTC.

This chain links TRBV10-1 with TRBJ2-2; TRBD2 matches 8 bases. V shed 6 bases, J shed 6 bases, and the junction held 9 bases outside the gene matches. CDR3 length: 15 residues. Germline V gene sequence: CDR1 WNHNN, CDR2 SYGVQD (reference sequence). CDR3 nucleotides: TGCGCCAGCAGCGCCGGGACTAGTAGGGCCGGGGAGCTGTTTTTT. Its protein is CASSAGTSRAGELFF.

CDR3 sequence (DNA): TGTGCCAGCAGCGAGGGGGCTAGCGGGAGGTCGGCAGATACGCAGTATTTT. Protein product: CASSEGASGRSADTQYF. The rearrangement uses TRBV7-9 and TRBJ2-3, with 11 positions matching TRBD2. This CDR3 has 17 residues. The V gene end was trimmed by 5 bases and the J gene end by 4 bases; junction bases not matched to a gene: 11. Germline V gene lookup returns CDR1 SEHNR and CDR2 FQNEAQ (reference sequence).